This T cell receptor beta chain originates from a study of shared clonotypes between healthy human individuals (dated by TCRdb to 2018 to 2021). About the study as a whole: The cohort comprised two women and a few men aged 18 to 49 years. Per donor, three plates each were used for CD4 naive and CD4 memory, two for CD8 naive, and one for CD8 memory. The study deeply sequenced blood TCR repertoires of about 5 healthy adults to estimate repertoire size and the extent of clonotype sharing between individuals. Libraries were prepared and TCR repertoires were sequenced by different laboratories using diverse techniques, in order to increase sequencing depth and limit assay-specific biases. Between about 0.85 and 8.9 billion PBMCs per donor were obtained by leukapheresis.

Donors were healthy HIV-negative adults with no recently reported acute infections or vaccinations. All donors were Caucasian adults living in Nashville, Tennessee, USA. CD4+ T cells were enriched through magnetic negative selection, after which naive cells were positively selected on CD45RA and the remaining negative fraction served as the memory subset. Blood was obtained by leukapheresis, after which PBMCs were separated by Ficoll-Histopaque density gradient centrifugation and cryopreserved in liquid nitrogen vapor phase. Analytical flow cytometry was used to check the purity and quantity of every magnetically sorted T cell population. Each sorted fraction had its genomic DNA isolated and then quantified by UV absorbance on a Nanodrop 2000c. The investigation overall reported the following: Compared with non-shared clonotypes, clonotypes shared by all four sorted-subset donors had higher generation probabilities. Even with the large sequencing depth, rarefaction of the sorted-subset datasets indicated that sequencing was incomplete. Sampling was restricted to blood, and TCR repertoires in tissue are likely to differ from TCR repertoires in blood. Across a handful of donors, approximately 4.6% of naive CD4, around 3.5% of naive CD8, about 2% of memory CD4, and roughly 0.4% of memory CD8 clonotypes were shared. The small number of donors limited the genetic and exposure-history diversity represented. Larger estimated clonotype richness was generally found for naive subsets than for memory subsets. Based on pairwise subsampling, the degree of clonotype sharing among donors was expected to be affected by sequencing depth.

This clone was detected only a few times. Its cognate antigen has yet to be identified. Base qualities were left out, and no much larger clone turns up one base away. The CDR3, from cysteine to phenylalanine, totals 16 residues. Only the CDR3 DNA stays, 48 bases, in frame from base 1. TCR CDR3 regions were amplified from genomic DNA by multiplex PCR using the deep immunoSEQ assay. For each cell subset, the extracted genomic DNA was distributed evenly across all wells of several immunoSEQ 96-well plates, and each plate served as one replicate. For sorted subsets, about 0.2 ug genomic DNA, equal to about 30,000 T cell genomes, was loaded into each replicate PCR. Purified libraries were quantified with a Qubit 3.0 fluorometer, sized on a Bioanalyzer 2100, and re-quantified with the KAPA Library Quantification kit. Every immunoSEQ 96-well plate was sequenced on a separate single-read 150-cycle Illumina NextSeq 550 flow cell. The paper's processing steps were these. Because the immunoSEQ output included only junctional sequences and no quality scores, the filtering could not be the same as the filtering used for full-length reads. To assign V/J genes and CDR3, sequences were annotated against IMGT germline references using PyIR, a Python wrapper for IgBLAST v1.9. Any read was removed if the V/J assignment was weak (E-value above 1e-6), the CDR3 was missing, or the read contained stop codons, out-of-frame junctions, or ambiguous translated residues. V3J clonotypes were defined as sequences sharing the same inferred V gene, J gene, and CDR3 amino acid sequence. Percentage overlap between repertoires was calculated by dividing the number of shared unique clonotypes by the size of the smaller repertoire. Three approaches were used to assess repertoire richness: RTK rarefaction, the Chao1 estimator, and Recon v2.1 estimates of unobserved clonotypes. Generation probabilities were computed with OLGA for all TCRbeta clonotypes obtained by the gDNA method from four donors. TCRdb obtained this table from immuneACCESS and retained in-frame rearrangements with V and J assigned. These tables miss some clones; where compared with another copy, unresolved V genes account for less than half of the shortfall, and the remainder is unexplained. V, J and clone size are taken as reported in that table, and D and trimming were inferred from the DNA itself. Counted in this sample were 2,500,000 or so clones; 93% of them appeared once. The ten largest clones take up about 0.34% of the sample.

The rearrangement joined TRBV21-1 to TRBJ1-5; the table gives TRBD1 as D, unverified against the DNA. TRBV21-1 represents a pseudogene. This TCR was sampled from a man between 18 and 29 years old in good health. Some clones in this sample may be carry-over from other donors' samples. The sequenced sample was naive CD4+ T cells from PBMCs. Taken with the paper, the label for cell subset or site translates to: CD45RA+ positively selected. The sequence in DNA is TGTGCCAGCAGCAAAGGAAGGATAACAGGTGATCAGCCCCAGCATTTT. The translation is CASSKGRITGDQPQHF.